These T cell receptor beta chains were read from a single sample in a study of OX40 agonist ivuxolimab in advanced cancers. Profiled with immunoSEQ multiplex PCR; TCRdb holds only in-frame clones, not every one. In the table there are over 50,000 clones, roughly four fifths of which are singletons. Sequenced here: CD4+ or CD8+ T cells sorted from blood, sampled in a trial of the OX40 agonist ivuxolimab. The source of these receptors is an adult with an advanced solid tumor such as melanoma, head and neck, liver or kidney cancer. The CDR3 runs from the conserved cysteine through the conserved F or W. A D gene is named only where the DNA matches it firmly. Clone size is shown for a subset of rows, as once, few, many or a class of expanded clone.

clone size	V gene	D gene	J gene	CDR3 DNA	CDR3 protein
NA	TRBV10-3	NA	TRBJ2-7	TGTGCCACCACCAGGGATACCTACGAGCAGTACTTC	CATTRDTYEQYF
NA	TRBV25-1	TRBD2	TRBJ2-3	TGTGCCAGCAGTGATCGAATAGCGGGGGGGCGGAAGGATACGCAGTATTTT	CASSDRIAGGRKDTQYF
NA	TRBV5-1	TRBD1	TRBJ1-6	TGCGCCAGCGCCACGACAGGGACTAATTCACCCCTCCACTTT	CASATTGTNSPLHF
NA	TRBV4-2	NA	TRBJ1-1	TGTGCCAGCAGCCAAGGGGGTCACCCTGAAGCTTTCTTT	CASSQGGHPEAFF
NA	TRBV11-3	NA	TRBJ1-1	TGTGCCAGCAGCTACCAGGGGACACGGACTGAAGCTTTCTTT	CASSYQGTRTEAFF
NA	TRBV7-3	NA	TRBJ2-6	TGTGCCAGCAGCCCAGGAAACTCTGGGGCCAACGTCCTGACTTTC	CASSPGNSGANVLTF
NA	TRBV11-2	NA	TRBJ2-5	TGTGCCAGCAGCTTAGGGCAGGGGAATGTAAAGACCCAGTACTTC	CASSLGQGNVKTQYF
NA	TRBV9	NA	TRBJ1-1	TGTGCCAGCAGCGTCGACCTCAGGACTGAAGCTTTCTTT	CASSVDLRTEAFF
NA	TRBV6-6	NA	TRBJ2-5	TGTGCCAGCAACAGCCGACTAGGAGGGGAGACCCAGTACTTC	CASNSRLGGETQYF
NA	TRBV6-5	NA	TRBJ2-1	TGTGCCAGCAGACCGACAGGGGAGGGGAATGAGCAGTTCTTC	CASRPTGEGNEQFF
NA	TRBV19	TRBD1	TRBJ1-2	TGTGCCAGTAACCCAGACAGGGGGCGCGGTGGCTACACCTTC	CASNPDRGRGGYTF
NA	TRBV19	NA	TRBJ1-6	TGTGCCAGTAGTATAAGAGACGGTCTTAATTCACCCCTCCACTTT	CASSIRDGLNSPLHF
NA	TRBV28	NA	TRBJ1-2	TGTGCCAGCAGTCTGGGGAACACTTATGGCTACACCTTC	CASSLGNTYGYTF
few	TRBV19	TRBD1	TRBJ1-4	TGTGCCAGCAAAGTGGGACAGGGGGCCAGGGTGAATGAAAAACTGTTTTTT	CASKVGQGARVNEKLFF
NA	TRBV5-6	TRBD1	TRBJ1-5	TGTGCCAGCAGCTCCGGACAGGGGAGGAACAATCAGCCCCAGCATTTT	CASSSGQGRNNQPQHF
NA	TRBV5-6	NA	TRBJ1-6	TGTGCCAGCAGCTTGGCACGGGAGAATTCACCCCTCCACTTT	CASSLARENSPLHF
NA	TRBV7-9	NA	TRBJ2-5	TGTGCCAGCAGCCCCCGGGAGACCCAGTACTTC	CASSPRETQYF
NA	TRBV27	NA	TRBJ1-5	TGTGCCAGCAGTTTACAGTATAGCAATCAGCCCCAGCATTTT	CASSLQYSNQPQHF
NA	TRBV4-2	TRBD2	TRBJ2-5	TGTGCCAGCAGCCTCGGGACTAGCGGTCTAGAGACCCAGTACTTC	CASSLGTSGLETQYF
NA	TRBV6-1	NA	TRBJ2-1	TGTGCCAGCTCCGGGGGCAGGAGAGACAATGAGCAGTTCTTC	CASSGGRRDNEQFF
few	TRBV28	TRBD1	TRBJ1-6	TGTGCCAGCAGCACCCAGGGGGATAATTCACCCCTCCACTTT	CASSTQGDNSPLHF
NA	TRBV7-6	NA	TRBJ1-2	TGTGCCAGCAGCCCCGGACAGTCATCCTATGGCTACACCTTC	CASSPGQSSYGYTF
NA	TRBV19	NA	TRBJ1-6	TGTGCCAGTAAGGGTGTTGAGCGTTCACCCCTCCACTTT	CASKGVERSPLHF
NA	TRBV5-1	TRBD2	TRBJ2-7	TGCGCCAGCAGCTTGAGACTAGCGGGAGCCTACGAGCAGTACTTC	CASSLRLAGAYEQYF
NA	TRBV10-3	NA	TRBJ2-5	TGTGCCATCAGTGGGAGCCTGTACCAAGAGACCCAGTACTTC	CAISGSLYQETQYF
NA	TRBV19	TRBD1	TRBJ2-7	TGTGCCAGTAGTGAACAGGGGTTGTACTACGAGCAGTACTTC	CASSEQGLYYEQYF
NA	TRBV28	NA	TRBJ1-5	TGTGCCAGCAACCCCTGGGTGGGGGCGGAAAATCAGCCCCAGCATTTT	CASNPWVGAENQPQHF
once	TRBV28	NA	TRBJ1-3	TGTGCCAGCAGCGCGGGGGGGGGAACTGGAAACACCATATATTTT	CASSAGGGTGNTIYF
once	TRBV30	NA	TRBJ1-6	TGTGCCTGGAGTGTACGGGGGGGCGAGGGCCATAATTCACCCCTCCACTTT	CAWSVRGGEGHNSPLHF
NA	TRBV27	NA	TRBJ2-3	TGTGCCAGCAGTTTTAAAGGCACAGATACGCAGTATTTT	CASSFKGTDTQYF
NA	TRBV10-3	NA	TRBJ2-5	TGTGCCATCAGTGAGTCGGGGGGCCCGGAGACCCAGTACTTC	CAISESGGPETQYF
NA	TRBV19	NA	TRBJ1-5	TGTGCCAGTACTCAGGGCAATCAGCCCCAGCATTTT	CASTQGNQPQHF
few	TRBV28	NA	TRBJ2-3	TGTGCCAGCATTCTAGGAGGCACAGATACGCAGTATTTT	CASILGGTDTQYF
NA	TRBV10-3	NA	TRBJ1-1	TGTGCCATCAGTGAGGCACCGTCGGGGGGGAACACTGAAGCTTTCTTT	CAISEAPSGGNTEAFF
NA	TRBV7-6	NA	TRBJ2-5	TGTGCCAGCAGCCCCGGGTCGGTGGAGACCCAGTACTTC	CASSPGSVETQYF
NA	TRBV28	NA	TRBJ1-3	TGTGCCAGCACAGGGGCTGGAAACACCATATATTTT	CASTGAGNTIYF
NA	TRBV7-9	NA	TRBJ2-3	TGTGCCAGCATAGGGGGTGCTAGCACAGATACGCAGTATTTT	CASIGGASTDTQYF
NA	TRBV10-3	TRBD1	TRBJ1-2	TGTGCCATCCTCGGACAGGGTCAGGGCTATGGCTACACCTTC	CAILGQGQGYGYTF
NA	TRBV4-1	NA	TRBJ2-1	TGCGCCAGCAGCCAAGAACTCGGAAGTTACAATGAGCAGTTCTTC	CASSQELGSYNEQFF
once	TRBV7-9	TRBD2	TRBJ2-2	TGTGCCAGCAGCACGGGGGGAACCGGGGAGCTGTTTTTT	CASSTGGTGELFF
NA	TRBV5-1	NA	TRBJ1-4	TGCGCCAGTAGCCCCCGGCTAAATGAAAAACTGTTTTTT	CASSPRLNEKLFF
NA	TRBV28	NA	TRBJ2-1	TGTGCCAGCACCGAGGGGCCTTTATACAATGAGCAGTTCTTC	CASTEGPLYNEQFF
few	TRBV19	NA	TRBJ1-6	TGTGCCAGTAGAGAGGGGACCTCCTATAATTCACCCCTCCACTTT	CASREGTSYNSPLHF
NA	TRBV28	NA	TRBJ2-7	TGTGCCAGCAGTTCTGGCCCGCGCGAGCAGTACTTC	CASSSGPREQYF
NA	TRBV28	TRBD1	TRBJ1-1	TGTGCCAGCAGTTTATCACACAGGGGGCGCGCAGAAGCTTTCTTT	CASSLSHRGRAEAFF
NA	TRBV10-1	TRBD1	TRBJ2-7	TGCGCCAGCAGTGAGTGTCAGGGGGTCTACGAGCAGTACTTC	CASSECQGVYEQYF
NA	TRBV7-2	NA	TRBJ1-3	TGTGCCAGCAGCAGGGGGGACTCTGGAAACACCATATATTTT	CASSRGDSGNTIYF